This TCR beta chain comes out of a study of blood T cell repertoires in COVID-19. V gave up 1 base and J gave up 8 bases; unmatched junction bases: 0. This CDR3 is built from 14 residues. In germline, CDR1 is LGHNA, CDR2 YSLEER. Profiled with immunoSEQ multiplex PCR; TCRdb holds only in-frame clones, not every one. The sample has about 310,000 clones, roughly 90% seen once. The V gene is TRBV4-3, the J gene TRBJ2-3, with TRBD2 matching over 13 bases. Sample: PBMCs or T cells enriched from blood (not recorded which). This TCR derives from a middle-aged woman who had recovered from COVID-19. CDR3 sequence reads: CASSQGLAGGTQYF. The CDR3 DNA follows: TGCGCCAGCAGCCAAGGACTAGCGGGGGGTACGCAGTATTTT.